The 23 T cell receptor beta chains below were found in one sample sequenced in a study of shared clonotypes between healthy human individuals. Sequencing was performed with immunoSEQ multiplex PCR; in TCRdb, only in-frame clones are kept and a portion is missing. In the table there are about 490,000 clones, 65% to 85% of which are singletons. Sample: PBMCs. Every receptor here comes from a woman aged 40 to 50 in good health. Some clones in this sample may be carry-over from other donors' samples.

V gene TRBV6-6 combines with J gene TRBJ2-7, with TRBD1 matching over 9 bases. The ends lost 7 bases at V and 0 bases at J; junction bases unmatched: 4. The germline CDR1 and CDR2 sequences are MNHNY and SVGAGI (reference sequence). The length of the CDR3 is 14 residues. CDR3 nucleotides: TGTGCCAGCATAGGACAGGGGAGCTCCTACGAGCAGTACTTC. This encodes CASIGQGSSYEQYF.

The chain employs TRBV6-5 and TRBJ2-7, with 8 bases aligning to TRBD1. Germline V gene lookup returns CDR1 MNHEY and CDR2 SVGAGI. CDR3 length: 14 residues. V shed 2 bases and J 4 bases; nucleotides not matched to a gene: 4. Here the CDR3 DNA reads TGTGCCAGCAGTTACAATACAGGGGGATACGAGCAGTACTTC. It is translated as CASSYNTGGYEQYF.

The rearrangement joins TRBV5-6 to TRBJ1-1, with a possible D match to TRBD1 (5 bases). The germline gives CDR1 SGHDT, CDR2 YYEEEE. V was pared by 3 bases and J by 4 bases, with 13 bases between. The CDR3 contains 14 residues. The CDR3 region has the DNA TGTGCCAGCAGCTCTCCGGGGCGGCCCACTGAAGCTTTCTTT. Translating gives CASSSPGRPTEAFF.

This clone was observed once. CDR3 bases: TGTGCCAGCAGCGGGGGTAGGGAGAGCTACAATGAGCAGTTCTTC. It is translated as CASSGGRESYNEQFF. This rearrangement joins TRBV7-9 to TRBJ2-1; the D call may be TRBD1 or TRBD2 (5 bases each). The CDR3 length is 15 residues. Germline V gene lookup returns CDR1 SEHNR and CDR2 FQNEAQ (reference sequence). Trimming removed 5 bases from V and 3 bases from J, with 14 bases in between.

On this clone itself: It differs at one base from a far larger clone, so likely a read error. The sample contains more than one DNA sequence encoding this CDR3. The V gene is TRBV7-9, the J gene TRBJ1-2, with 7 positions matching TRBD1. The CDR3 spans 12 residues. In germline, CDR1 is SEHNR, CDR2 FQNEAQ (reference sequence). The ends lost 5 bases at V and 14 bases at J; junction bases unmatched: 11. The CDR3 sequence: CASSTSWDRKTF. CDR3 sequence (DNA): TGTGCCAGCAGCACCAGCTGGGACAGAAAGACCTTC. Full variable domain (remainder filled in from reference TRBV7-9 and TRBJ1-2): DTGVSQNPRHKITKRGQNVTFRCDPISEHNRLYWYRQTLGQGPEFLTYFQNEAQLEKSRLLSDRFSAERPKGSFSTLEIQRTEQGDSAMYLCASSTSWDRKTFGSGTRLTVV.

The chain joins TRBV29-1 to TRBJ2-1; TRBD2 matches at 12 bases. Germline assignment: CDR1 SQVTM and CDR2 ANQGSEA. The CDR3 runs to 15 residues. V was pared by 7 bases and J by 3 bases, with 7 bases of the junction left unmatched. In nucleotides, the CDR3 is TGCAGCGCCCTAGGACTAGCGGGAATCTACAATGAGCAGTTCTTC. Residues: CSALGLAGIYNEQFF.

A note on this clone: With a far larger clone one base away, a read error is the likely cause. The same CDR3 arises from other DNA sequences in this sample as well. V is TRBV7-8 and J is TRBJ1-1; weak D call: TRBD1 (6 bases). Germline V gene lookup returns CDR1 SGHVS and CDR2 FQNEAQ. Trimming stripped 0 bases from V and 5 bases from J, with 10 bases between. This CDR3 contains 14 residues. CDR3 loop: CASSLAGGPTEAFF. Written as DNA, the CDR3 is TGTGCCAGCAGCTTAGCGGGGGGGCCTACTGAAGCTTTCTTT.

With regard to this clone: It is likely a read error: a sequence one base away is far more abundant. Other nucleotide sequences in the sample specify the same CDR3. This rearrangement joins TRBV11-2 to TRBJ1-3; no firm D call. Germline CDR1 SGHAT, CDR2 FQNNGV. CDR3 length equals 15 residues. In DNA form, the CDR3 reads TGTGCCAGTAGCTTAGTGGCTGGGTTCGGAAACACCATATATTTT. Translated: CASSLVAGFGNTIYF.

Comments on this clone: With a far larger clone one base away, a read error is the likely cause. The CDR3 ends on some other residue instead of the conserved phenylalanine or tryptophan, so this is likely a read error. The chain couples TRBV28 to TRBJ1-1; 10 bases map to TRBD1. Germline V gene sequence: CDR1 MDHEN, CDR2 SYDVKM. CDR3 size: 15 residues. J was trimmed by 6 bases and V by 2 bases; bases with no gene match: 6. The DNA of the CDR3 is TGTGCCAGCAGTTTACAGGACAGGGGGTTTCCTGAAGCTTTCCTT. This translates into CASSLQDRGFPEAFL.

The CDR3: CASSLVGGHYTGELFF. The CDR3 nucleotides are TGTGCCAGCAGCTTAGTCGGGGGGCATTACACCGGGGAGCTGTTTTTT. The gene calls are TRBV7-2 and TRBJ2-2; weak D call: TRBD2 (7 bases). The CDR3 is 16 amino acids. V shed 1 base and J shed 3 bases, with 12 bases lying between them. CDR1 is SGHTA, CDR2 FQGNSA, per germline.

The chain has TRBV7-3 and TRBJ2-1; D possibly uses TRBD1 or TRBD2 (5 bases each). Germline CDR1 reads SGHTA; CDR2 reads FQGTGA. Trimming shortened V by 2 bases and J by 7 bases, and 9 bases separated the two germline ends. There are 13 residues in the CDR3. As DNA, the CDR3 is TGTGCCAGCAGCTTAGGGACGGAAAATGAGCAGTTCTTC. Its translation: CASSLGTENEQFF. The variable domain in full, completed from reference TRBV7-3 and TRBJ2-1, reads GAGVSQTPSNKVTEKGKYVELRCDPISGHTALYWYRQSLGQGPEFLIYFQGTGAADDSGLPNDRFFAVRPEGSVSTLKIQRTERGDSAVYLCASSLGTENEQFFGPGTRLTVL.

The chain uses TRBV10-3 and TRBJ2-3; 7 bases map to TRBD2. J lost 4 bases, V lost 4 bases, and 11 bases had no gene match. Germline V lookup: CDR1 ENHRY, CDR2 SYGVKD. The CDR3 has 16 residues. The CDR3 loop is CAISVASGTGADTQYF. For the CDR3, the DNA is TGTGCCATCAGTGTGGCTAGCGGAACGGGGGCAGATACGCAGTATTTT.

With regard to this clone: Only one base separates this from a far larger clonotype, so it likely reflects a read error. The V gene is TRBV11-2, the J gene TRBJ2-7; no firm D call. CDR3 length: 13 residues. Trimming left V 1 base short and J 6 bases short, with 10 bases between. Germline CDR1 is SGHAT and CDR2 is FQNNGV. The CDR3 protein is CASSLGDGCEQYF. CDR3 nucleotides: TGTGCCAGCAGCTTAGGTGATGGCTGCGAGCAGTACTTC.

J is TRBJ2-7 and V is TRBV5-1; the match to TRBD1 covers 9 bases. CDR1 is SGHRS, CDR2 YFSETQ, per germline. The V and J ends lost 3 bases and 9 bases, in that order; junction bases with no gene match: 4. This CDR3 spans 12 amino acids. The CDR3 sequence: CASSSTGGWQYF. The CDR3 DNA sequence: TGCGCCAGCAGCTCTACAGGGGGCTGGCAGTACTTC. The whole variable domain, remainder taken from reference TRBV5-1 and TRBJ2-7, is KAGVTQTPRYLIKTRGQQVTLSCSPISGHRSVSWYQQTPGQGLQFLFEYFSETQRNKGNFPGRFSGRQFSNSRSEMNVSTLELGDSALYLCASSSTGGWQYFGPGTRLTVT.

Regarding this clone: A far larger clone is a single base away, which makes a read error likely. Within the sample, other DNA sequences also encode this same CDR3. The gene calls are TRBV11-3 and TRBJ1-1; the match to TRBD1 covers 7 bases. V shed 1 base and J 5 bases; nucleotides not matched to a gene: 1. Germline V lookup: CDR1 SGHNT, CDR2 YENEEA. The CDR3 length is 13 residues. The DNA of the CDR3 is TGTGCCAGCAGCTTAGGACAGGGTACTGAAGCTTTCTTT. This translates into CASSLGQGTEAFF.

The chain carries TRBV30 and TRBJ2-1, with 12 bases aligning to TRBD2. Germline loops: CDR1 GTSNPN, CDR2 SVGIG (reference sequence). The CDR3 contains 16 residues. J was trimmed by 7 bases and V by 0 bases; bases with no gene match: 7. CDR3 protein: CAWSVPLAGGGNEQFF. In DNA form, the CDR3 reads TGTGCCTGGAGTGTACCTCTAGCGGGAGGGGGTAATGAGCAGTTCTTC.

V and J are TRBV4-3 and TRBJ2-2; TRBD1 or TRBD2 may be the D gene (5 bases each). The germline gives CDR1 LGHNA, CDR2 YSLEER. The CDR3 loop spans 13 amino acids. V was cut by 1 base and J by 7 bases, with 7 bases left in between. The chain's CDR3 is CASSQGDDGELFF. Here the CDR3 DNA reads TGCGCCAGCAGCCAAGGGGACGACGGGGAGCTGTTTTTT.

The V and J genes are TRBV7-2 and TRBJ2-5; 8 bases agree with TRBD1. The CDR3 consists of 14 residues. Trimming cost V 4 bases and J 4 bases; bases outside gene matches: 5. CDR1 is SGHTA, CDR2 FQGNSA, per germline. The CDR3 bases are TGTGCCAGCAGCTCCCGGACAGGGTTAGAGACCCAGTACTTC. This codes for CASSSRTGLETQYF.

Details on this clone: This may arise from a read error, as a much more abundant clone is one base away. The V and J genes are TRBV30 and TRBJ2-3; tentatively, D is TRBD2 (5 bases). The germline V gene has CDR1 GTSNPN and CDR2 SVGIG (reference sequence). Trimming cost V 3 bases and J 2 bases, with 21 bases left between them. The length of the CDR3 is 17 residues. The CDR3 region is CAWRDSRSLYYTDTQYF. CDR3 DNA sequence: TGTGCCTGGAGGGACTCCCGTTCACTATATTACACAGATACGCAGTATTTT.

In its sample, this clone was seen once. The chain has TRBV6-5 and TRBJ2-2, with 9 bases lining up with TRBD1. J was trimmed by 7 bases and V by 4 bases; bases with no gene match: 10. Per germline, CDR1 MNHEY and CDR2 SVGAGI. The CDR3 totals 16 residues. The CDR3 here is CASSSHRDRDNGELFF. The DNA for the CDR3 is TGTGCCAGCAGTTCCCATCGGGACAGGGATAACGGGGAGCTGTTTTTT.

CDR3 protein: CASSVSHPPTYEQYF. CDR3 in DNA: TGTGCCAGCAGCGTTTCCCACCCGCCAACCTACGAGCAGTACTTC. The V call is TRBV9, the J call TRBJ2-7; D ambiguous. This CDR3 is built from 15 residues. V was clipped by 2 bases and J by 2 bases, with 14 bases between them. Germline V gives CDR1 SGDLS, CDR2 YYNGEE.

This clone was detected once. This sample also contains other DNA sequences that code for the same CDR3. This chain connects TRBV9 to TRBJ1-2; D unresolved. CDR1 and CDR2 (germline): SGDLS, YYNGEE. There are 13 residues in the CDR3. Trimming took 0 bases from V and 2 from J, leaving 5 bases between them. CDR3 loop: CASSVARNYGYTF. As DNA, the CDR3 is TGTGCCAGCAGCGTAGCCAGAAACTATGGCTACACCTTC.

On this clone itself: A far more abundant clone sits one base away, making this likely a read error. The V call is TRBV2, the J call TRBJ1-2, with unresolved D. The CDR3 spans 12 residues. CDR1 is SNHLY and CDR2 is FYNNEI in the germline V gene. This chain's CDR3 is CAISGSLYGYTF. The CDR3 DNA reads as TGTGCCATCAGTGGGTCCTTGTATGGCTACACCTTC.